This T cell receptor beta chain was recorded in a study of regulatory T cells in long-lasting Graves disease. For TCR beta, libraries came from iRepertoire HTBI primers and Arm-PCR of CDR3 regions. TCRdb re-called the multiplex PCR reads with MiXCR, one entry per CDR3 protein. Altogether around 450,000 distinct CDR3 sequences are present, about a fifth being singletons, with the ten largest covering less than 9%. The V gene's germline CDR1 is KGHDR and CDR2 SFDVKD. V was clipped by 5 bases and J by 1 base, with 7 bases between them. This CDR3 region has 14 residues. Time point given: persistent/refractory GD, antithyroid drugs over 5 years with positive TRAb. Extracted PBMC RNA gave rise to the TCR library. Many counts were recorded for this clonotype.

V is TRBV24-1 and J is TRBJ1-4; D gene ambiguous. Sequences were derived from peripheral blood mononuclear cells (PBMCs), sampled when the disease was refractory, from a patient treated with antithyroid drugs. The clonotype was recovered from a female donor with Graves disease. The CDR3 region has the DNA TGTGCCACCAGTGGCGGGGAAACTAATGAAAAACTGTTTTTT. Translation: CATSGGETNEKLFF.